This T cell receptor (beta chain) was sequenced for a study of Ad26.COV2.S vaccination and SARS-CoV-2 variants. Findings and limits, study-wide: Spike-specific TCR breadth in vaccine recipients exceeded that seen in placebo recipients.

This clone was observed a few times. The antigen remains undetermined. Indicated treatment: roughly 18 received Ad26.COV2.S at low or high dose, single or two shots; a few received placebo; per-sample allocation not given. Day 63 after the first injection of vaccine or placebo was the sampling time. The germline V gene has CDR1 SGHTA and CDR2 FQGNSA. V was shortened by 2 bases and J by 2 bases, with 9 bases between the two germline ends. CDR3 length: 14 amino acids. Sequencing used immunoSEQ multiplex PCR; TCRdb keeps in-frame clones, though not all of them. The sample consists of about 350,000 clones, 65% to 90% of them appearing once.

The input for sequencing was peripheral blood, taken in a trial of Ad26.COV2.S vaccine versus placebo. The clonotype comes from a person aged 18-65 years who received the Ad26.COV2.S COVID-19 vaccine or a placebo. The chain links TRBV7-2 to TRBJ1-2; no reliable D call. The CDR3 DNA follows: TGTGCCAGCAGCTTAATTGGCGGAAACTATGGCTACACCTTC. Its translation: CASSLIGGNYGYTF.